Here is one TCR beta chain with its context. There is no known antigen for this receptor. Qualities for individual bases were not recorded, and no much larger clone is one base off. Five infectious villitis placentae, four with confirmed cytomegalovirus and one with Toxoplasma gondii, were included and were not matched to other groups. The mothers in the infectious villitis group were younger, carried smaller fetuses, and either delivered preterm or experienced intrauterine demise in two cases. Placentae were collected after delivery and underwent gross and histological evaluation before archival tissue selection. Five 10-micron scrolls were cut from each FFPE block, and DNA was then isolated using the AllPrep DNA/RNA FFPE Tissue kit. NanoDrop was used to check DNA concentration and purity, while a Bioanalyzer was used to assess RNA quality. The data are from a study of T cells in placental villitis. Study-level background: Placental TCR-beta repertoires were compared across villitis of unknown etiology, gestational-age-matched unaffected controls, and infectious villitis in order to test an allograft-versus-infection hypothesis. Beyond this particular receptor, the publication reports: Sequencing bulk tissue made it impossible to distinguish helper, regulatory or cytotoxic T cells or to tell maternal from fetal T cells, and the approach excluded gamma-delta receptors. Because the paraffin blocks included small amounts of decidua, some of the captured T cells, particularly in controls, may have been decidual rather than villous infiltrates. CMV-specific clone frequencies were higher in infectious CMV cases than in villitis of unknown etiology (roughly 0.011 vs 0.001), which did not differ from controls.

The CDR3 goes from the cysteine to the phenylalanine over 14 residues. The CDR3 DNA has 42 bases and is translated from base 1. As encoded in the germline V gene (reference sequence), CDR1 is PRHDT while CDR2 is FYEKMQ. Trimming at the junction amounts to 6 bases on V and 5 bases on J, and the germline ends lie 16 bases apart. TCR-beta CDR3 regions were amplified from genomic DNA with the immunoSEQ v4 bias-controlled multiplex PCR assay, run blinded to group allocation. To estimate the quantities of nucleated cells and T cells in each sample, reference gene primers were included together with the TCR-beta primers. Sequencing of the libraries was performed on an Illumina MiSeq with a 100-cycle paired-end protocol. The paper's processing steps were these. Diversity and richness were calculated in immunoSEQ Analyzer software, with richness determined by iChao1 and clonality derived from Pielou evenness and Shannon diversity (0-1, with higher values meaning less diverse). CDR3 amino acid sequences with V/J genes were queried against VDJdb for CMV, EBV and influenza A specificities using confidence 3 and substitution 2. TCR-beta amino acid clonotype overlap between villitis of unknown etiology, infectious villitis and control repertoires was assessed with the Morisita-Horn index. Drawn from immuneACCESS, this table holds only the in-frame rearrangements with V and J called that TCRdb kept. Clones are partly lost; checked studies trace under half to an unresolved V gene and leave the rest unexplained. The V and J calls and clone size are taken from that table; D and trimming were inferred from the DNA. This sample has around 3,100 clones in its table, and around 75% of those were observed once. 15% to 20% of the sample is in the top ten clones.

The sequence joins TRBV13 to TRBJ2-5; no D gene can be assigned with confidence. The source of this sequence is a human patient with infectious villitis; the placental T cells may come from both mother and fetus. Sequencing was done on a sample of placental tissue containing maternal and fetal cells. The DNA is TGTGCCAGCAGTTCTCACCCGGTAGGGGAGACCCAGTACTTC. Translated, it gives CASSSHPVGETQYF.